This TCR beta chain was recorded in a study of blood T cell repertoires in COVID-19. For the study at large: Italy, Spain and the United States were the sources of the convalescent and acute COVID-19 samples. In each case, the material was cDNA or gDNA derived from T cells, B-cell-depleted T cells, or PBMCs.

Per the original data handling: Scientists estimated how many nucleated cells there were by amplifying reference gene primers. Method: immunoSEQ multiplex PCR; TCRdb's copy keeps in-frame clones and lacks some. For V, J and clone size, that table is used; D and trimming come from the DNA. The table records approximately 670,000 clones, approximately 90% of them present only once. This CDR3 is built from 16 residues. Trimming took off 2 bases at V and 8 bases at J, with 21 bases between the two ends. The germline CDR1 and CDR2 sequences are SNHLY and FYNNEI. This clone was recorded once. The chain uses TRBV2 and TRBJ1-2; D possibly corresponds to TRBD1 (6 bases). The sample comprised peripheral blood. The sequence came from a woman aged 18 to 35 with acute or convalescent COVID-19. Written as DNA, the CDR3 is TGTGCCAGCAGTGAACCGGGCAGGGGAGAGTGGGACGGCTACACCTTC. It translates to CASSEPGRGEWDGYTF.